Sequencing of this TCR beta chain was carried out in a study of T cell changes during pregnancy in multiple sclerosis. The assay was immunoSEQ multiplex PCR, and TCRdb's table has in-frame clones only and misses some. The sample lists 90,000 to 120,000 clones; 91% were seen once. This clone was recorded once. The source is a female donor with multiple sclerosis, enrolled in a pregnancy study. The specimen comprised peripheral blood, sampled after pregnancy.

CDR3 nucleotide sequence: TGTGCCAGCAGCCCCAACTGGACAGGAGGAGGCTACACCTTC. This encodes CASSPNWTGGGYTF. The chain uses TRBV7-8 and TRBJ1-2; 7 bases line up with TRBD1. CDR3 length equals 14 residues. After removal of 5 bases from V and 8 bases from J, the junction contained 11 bases not matched to a gene. CDR1 is SGHVS and CDR2 is FQNEAQ in the germline V gene.